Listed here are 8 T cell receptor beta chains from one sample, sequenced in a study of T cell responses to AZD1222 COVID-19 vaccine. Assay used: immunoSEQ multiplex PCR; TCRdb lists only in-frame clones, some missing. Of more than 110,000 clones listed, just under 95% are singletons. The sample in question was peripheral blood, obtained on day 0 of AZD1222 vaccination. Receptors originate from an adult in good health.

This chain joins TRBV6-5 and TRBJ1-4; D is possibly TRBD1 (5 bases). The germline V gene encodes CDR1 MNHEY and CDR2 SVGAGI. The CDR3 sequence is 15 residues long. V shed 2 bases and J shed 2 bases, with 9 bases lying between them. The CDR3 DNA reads TGTGCCAGCAGTTACCGTGGGGGGACTAATGAAAAACTGTTTTTT. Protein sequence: CASSYRGGTNEKLFF.

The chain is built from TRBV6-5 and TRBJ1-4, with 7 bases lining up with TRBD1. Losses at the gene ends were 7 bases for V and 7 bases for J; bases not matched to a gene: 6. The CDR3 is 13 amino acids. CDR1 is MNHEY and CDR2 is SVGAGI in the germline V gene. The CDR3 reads CASMGQIIEKLFF. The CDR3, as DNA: TGTGCCAGCATGGGACAGATAATTGAAAAACTGTTTTTT.

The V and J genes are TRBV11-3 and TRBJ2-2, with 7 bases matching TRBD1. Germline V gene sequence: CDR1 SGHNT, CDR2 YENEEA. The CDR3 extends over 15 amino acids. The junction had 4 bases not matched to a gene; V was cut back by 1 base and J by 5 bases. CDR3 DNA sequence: TGTGCCAGCAGCTTAGGAGGGGGCCGAACCGGGGAGCTGTTTTTT. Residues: CASSLGGGRTGELFF. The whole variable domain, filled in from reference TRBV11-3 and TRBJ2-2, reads EAGVVQSPRYKIIEKKQPVAFWCNPISGHNTLYWYLQNLGQGPELLIRYENEEAVDDSQLPKDRFSAERLKGVDSTLKIQPAELGDSAVYLCASSLGGGRTGELFFGEGSRLTVL.

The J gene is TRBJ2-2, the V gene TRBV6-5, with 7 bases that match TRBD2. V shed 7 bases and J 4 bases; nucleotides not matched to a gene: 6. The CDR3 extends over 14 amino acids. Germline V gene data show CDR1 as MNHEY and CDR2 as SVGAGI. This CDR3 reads CASTYGGVTGELFF. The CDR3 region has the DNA TGTGCCAGCACCTATGGGGGGGTCACCGGGGAGCTGTTTTTT.

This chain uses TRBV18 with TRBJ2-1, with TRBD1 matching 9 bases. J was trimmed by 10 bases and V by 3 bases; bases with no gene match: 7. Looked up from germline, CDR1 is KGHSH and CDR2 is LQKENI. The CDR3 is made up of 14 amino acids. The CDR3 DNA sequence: TGTGCCAGCTCACCCCAGGGACAGGGAGTGGAGCAGTTCTTC. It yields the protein CASSPQGQGVEQFF.

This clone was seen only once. DNA of the CDR3: TGTGCCAGTAGTCGGACTAACGACAATGAGCAGTTCTTC. It codes for CASSRTNDNEQFF. This chain links TRBV19 with TRBJ2-1, with D perhaps TRBD2 (6 bases). CDR3 length: 13 residues. V was trimmed by 5 bases and J by 5 bases, leaving 10 bases between them. CDR1 is LNHDA and CDR2 is SQIVND in the germline V gene (reference sequence). The complete variable domain, with remaining parts taken from reference TRBV19 and TRBJ2-1, reads DGGITQSPKYLFRKEGQNVTLSCEQNLNHDAMYWYRQDPGQGLRLIYYSQIVNDFQKGDIAEGYSVSREKKESFPLTVTSAQKNPTAFYLCASSRTNDNEQFFGPGTRLTVL.

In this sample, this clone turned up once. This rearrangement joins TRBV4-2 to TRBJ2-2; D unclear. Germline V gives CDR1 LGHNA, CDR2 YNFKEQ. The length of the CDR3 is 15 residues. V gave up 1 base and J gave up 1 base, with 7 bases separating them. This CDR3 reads CASSQVGQNTGELFF. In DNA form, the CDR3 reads TGTGCCAGCAGCCAAGTCGGCCAGAACACCGGGGAGCTGTTTTTT.

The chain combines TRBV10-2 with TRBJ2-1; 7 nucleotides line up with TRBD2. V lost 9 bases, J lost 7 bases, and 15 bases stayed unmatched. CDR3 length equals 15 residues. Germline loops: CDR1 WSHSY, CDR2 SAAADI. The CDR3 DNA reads TGCGCCAGTAATAAACTAGCGACCACTGGTAATGAGCAGTTCTTC. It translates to CASNKLATTGNEQFF.